The T cell receptor (beta chain) described here comes from a study of T cells after somatic rescue of genetic block (dated by TCRdb to the early 2020s). Regarding the research as a whole: The study assessed how robust, over the long term, a T-cell system was when the system had developed through somatic rescue of a genetic block in T-cell development.

Comment on this clone: Its target antigen remains unknown. Base-call qualities are not available, and no considerably larger clone is one nucleotide away.

Libraries were prepared through the immunoSEQ multiplex PCR assay. The clones in this table, taken by TCRdb from immuneACCESS, are in-frame only. Not every clone is retained; where verified, under half of the shortfall comes from an unresolved V gene, and the cause of the rest is unknown. This sample is represented by tens of thousands of clones; 90% to 95% of them were singletons. The top ten hold 3% of the sample. V is reduced by 2 bases and J by 0 bases, leaving a spacing of 8 bases between them. According to the germline V gene, CDR1 reads MNHEY and CDR2 reads SVGAGI. Spanning cysteine to phenylalanine, the CDR3 consists of 15 amino acids. This entry keeps only the CDR3 DNA: 45 bases, framed from base 1.

The sample comprised peripheral blood mononuclear cells (PBMCs). The chain links TRBV6-5 with TRBJ1-5; too little of a D gene remains to name it. The receptor's source is a man between 35 and 55 years old. The nucleotides read TGTGCCAGCAGTTACGGCGTTCATAGCAATCAGCCCCAGCATTTT. Protein translation: CASSYGVHSNQPQHF.